This record looks at one T cell receptor beta chain sequence and its context. Its antigen remains unidentified. Germline CDR1 is SGDLS and CDR2 is YYNGEE. Trimming shortened V by 4 bases and J by 12 bases, and 20 bases separated the two germline ends. The length of the CDR3 is 14 residues. These data originate in a study of blood T cells in healthy people across ages. General study points: A roughly linear age-dependent decrease characterized TCR beta diversity per million T cells. The study lacked donor CMV status, which possibly confounded expanded clonotype changes.

Researchers isolated at least 7 million PBMCs per sample. Together with a sample-barcoded 5' primer, a J-beta primer mix was included in a second PCR lasting roughly 6 to 12 cycles. TCRdb ran MiXCR on the 5' RACE reads and lists one entry per CDR3 protein. The table records hundreds of thousands of distinct CDR3 sequences, roughly 56% of them present only once. The sample consisted of blood. The sequence was obtained from a man aged 40-50 years in good health. V is TRBV9 and J is TRBJ2-4; D unresolved. In DNA form, the CDR3 reads TGTGCCAGCAGCCCGACGGTGACACCAGATGGTCAGTACTTC. It encodes CASSPTVTPDGQYF.